This entry concerns a single TCR beta chain. This sample was taken from a study of PD-1 blockade in classical Hodgkin lymphoma. The V end lost 3 bases, the J end lost 3 bases, and 20 bases lay between the germline ends. Germline CDR1 reads LNHDA; CDR2 reads SQIVND (reference sequence). The CDR3 extends over 17 amino acids. Repertoires were generated with immunoSEQ multiplex PCR, while TCRdb's copy carries only in-frame clones and drops some. The sample yields around 45,000 clones, about three quarters seen once. Time point defined: cycle 4 day 1 (C4D1), after about 6 weeks of nivolumab. All patients experienced relapse after autologous stem cell transplantation, and brentuximab vedotin exposure was variable.

The input for sequencing was peripheral blood mononuclear cells (PBMCs), taken before the fourth cycle of nivolumab. V usage is TRBV19 and J usage is TRBJ1-2; D unclear. The receptor comes from a human donor with classical Hodgkin lymphoma. As DNA, the CDR3 is TGTGCCAGTAGTATGACTATCCGGGATAAAGGGCACTATGGCTACACCTTC. It translates to CASSMTIRDKGHYGYTF.